This T cell receptor beta chain was recovered during a study of blood T cell repertoires in COVID-19. Study-level information: Nucleic acid was either cDNA or gDNA, and it came from T cells, B-cell-depleted T cells, or PBMCs.

CDR3 length equals 12 residues. From germline, CDR1 is LNHDA and CDR2 SQIVND (reference sequence). V lost 6 bases to trimming and J lost 3 bases, with 6 bases between them. The protocol was immunoSEQ multiplex PCR, while the TCRdb copy is restricted to in-frame clones and leaves out a portion. The sample contains fewer than 85,000 clones, about 74% of which appear only once. The chain links TRBV19 to TRBJ1-5; D gene ambiguous. Material: peripheral blood. This TCR came from a human donor with acute or convalescent COVID-19. The donor label of this sample is uncertain. CDR3 in DNA: TGTGCCAGTAGGGCAGACAATCAGCCCCAGCATTTT. Amino acid sequence: CASRADNQPQHF.